This T cell receptor beta chain was obtained from a study of prognosis after radiotherapy for stage I lung cancer. This CDR3 region has 12 residues. V lost 2 bases and J lost 6, with 9 bases in between. Germline CDR1 reads SGHNT; CDR2 reads YYREEE (reference sequence). This clonotype was seen repeatedly, ten times or more. By two-round multiplex PCR, the TCR beta CDR3 was amplified from genomic DNA. First-round PCR amplification was performed with primers specific to each TRBV and TRBJ gene. TCRdb independently ran MiXCR on the multiplex PCR reads; one entry per CDR3 protein. Of 51,000 or so distinct CDR3 sequences listed, less than 45% are singletons.

The sample in question was PBMCs, obtained before or after stereotactic body radiation therapy (not recorded which). The V gene is TRBV5-4, the J gene TRBJ2-7; TRBD1 is a possible D gene (5 bases). This TCR was sampled from a donor aged 50 or older with non-small cell lung cancer. CDR3 sequence reads: CASSFQGSEQYF. The DNA of the CDR3 is TGTGCCAGCAGCTTCCAGGGTAGCGAGCAGTACTTC.